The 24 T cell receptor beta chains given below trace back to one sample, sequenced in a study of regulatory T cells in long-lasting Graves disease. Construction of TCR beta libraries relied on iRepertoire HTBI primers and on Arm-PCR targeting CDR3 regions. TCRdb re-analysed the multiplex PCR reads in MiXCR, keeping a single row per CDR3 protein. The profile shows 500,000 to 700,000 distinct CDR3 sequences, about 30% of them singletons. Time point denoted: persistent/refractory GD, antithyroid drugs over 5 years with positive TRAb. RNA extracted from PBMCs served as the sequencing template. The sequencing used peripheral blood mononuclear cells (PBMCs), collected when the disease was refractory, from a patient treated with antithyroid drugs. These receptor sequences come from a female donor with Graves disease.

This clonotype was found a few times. The CDR3 sequence: CASSTVSSTEAFF. CDR3 in DNA: TGTGCCAGTAGTACGGTTTCGAGCACTGAAGCTTTCTTT. The chain is built from TRBV19 and TRBJ1-1; D is uncertain. V gave up 4 bases and J gave up 4 bases, with 10 bases separating them. The CDR3 is made up of 13 amino acids. Germline loops: CDR1 LNHDA, CDR2 SQIVND (reference sequence).

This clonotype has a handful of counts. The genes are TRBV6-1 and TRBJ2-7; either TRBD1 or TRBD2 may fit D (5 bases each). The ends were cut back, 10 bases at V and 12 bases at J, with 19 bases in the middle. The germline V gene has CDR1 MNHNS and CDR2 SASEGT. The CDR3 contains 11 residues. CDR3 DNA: TGTGCCACCTTCCTTATCGAGGGGCGGTACTTC. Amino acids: CATFLIEGRYF.

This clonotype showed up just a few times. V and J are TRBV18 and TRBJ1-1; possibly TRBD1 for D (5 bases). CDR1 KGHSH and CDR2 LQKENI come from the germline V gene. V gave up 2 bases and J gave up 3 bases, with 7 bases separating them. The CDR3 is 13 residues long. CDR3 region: CASSPSGYTEAFF. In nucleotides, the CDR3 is TGTGCCAGCTCACCATCAGGGTACACTGAAGCTTTCTTT. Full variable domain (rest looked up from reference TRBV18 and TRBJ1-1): NAGVMQNPRHLVRRRGQEARLRCSPMKGHSHVYWYRQLPEEGLKFMVYLQKENIIDESGMPKERFSAEFPKEGPSILRIQQVVRGDSAAYFCASSPSGYTEAFFGQGTRLTVV.

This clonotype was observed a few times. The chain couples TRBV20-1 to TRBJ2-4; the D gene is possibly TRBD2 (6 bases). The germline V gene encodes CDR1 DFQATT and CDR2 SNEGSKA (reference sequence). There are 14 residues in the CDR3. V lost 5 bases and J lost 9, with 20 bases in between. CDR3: CSAGWSGPDGIQYF. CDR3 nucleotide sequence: TGCAGTGCTGGCTGGAGCGGGCCGGACGGCATTCAGTACTTC.

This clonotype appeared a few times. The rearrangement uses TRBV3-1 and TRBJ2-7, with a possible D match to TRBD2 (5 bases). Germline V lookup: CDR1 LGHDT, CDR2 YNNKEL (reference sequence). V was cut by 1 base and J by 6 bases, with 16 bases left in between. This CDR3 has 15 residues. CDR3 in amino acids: CASSQGTDARGEQYF. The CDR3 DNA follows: TGTGCCAGCAGCCAAGGGACCGACGCCCGGGGCGAGCAGTACTTC.

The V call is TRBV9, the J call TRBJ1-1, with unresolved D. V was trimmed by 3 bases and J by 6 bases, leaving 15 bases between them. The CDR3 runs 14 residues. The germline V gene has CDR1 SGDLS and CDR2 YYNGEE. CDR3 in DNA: TGTGCCAGCAGCGCCGGGAAGGGTGACGCTGAAGCTTTCTTT. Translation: CASSAGKGDAEAFF.

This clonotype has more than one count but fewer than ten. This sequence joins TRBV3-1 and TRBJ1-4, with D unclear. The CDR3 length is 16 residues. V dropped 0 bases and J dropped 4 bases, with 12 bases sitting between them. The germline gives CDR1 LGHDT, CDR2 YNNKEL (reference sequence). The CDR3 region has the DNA TGTGCCAGCAGCCAAGAAGGCACAGAGTATAATGAAAAACTGTTTTTT. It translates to CASSQEGTEYNEKLFF.

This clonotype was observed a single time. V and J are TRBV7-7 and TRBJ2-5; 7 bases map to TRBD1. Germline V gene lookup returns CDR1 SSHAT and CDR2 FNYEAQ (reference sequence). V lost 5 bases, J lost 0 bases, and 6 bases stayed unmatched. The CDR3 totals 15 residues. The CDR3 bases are TGTGCCAGCAGCCTGGACAGGAGCCACCAAGAGACCCAGTACTTC. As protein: CASSLDRSHQETQYF.

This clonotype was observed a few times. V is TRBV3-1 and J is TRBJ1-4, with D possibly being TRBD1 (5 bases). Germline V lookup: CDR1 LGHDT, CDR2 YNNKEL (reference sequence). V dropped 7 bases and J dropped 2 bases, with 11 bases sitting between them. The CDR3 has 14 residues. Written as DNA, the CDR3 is TGTGCCAGCAACCAGGGCGGCACTAATGAAAAACTGTTTTTT. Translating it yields CASNQGGTNEKLFF.

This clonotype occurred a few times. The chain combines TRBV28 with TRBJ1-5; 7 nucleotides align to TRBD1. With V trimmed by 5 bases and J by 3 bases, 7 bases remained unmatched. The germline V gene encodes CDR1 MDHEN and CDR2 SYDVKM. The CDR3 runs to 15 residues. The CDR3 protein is CASSETGRFNQPQHF. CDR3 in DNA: TGTGCCAGCAGTGAGACAGGGAGGTTCAATCAGCCCCAGCATTTT.

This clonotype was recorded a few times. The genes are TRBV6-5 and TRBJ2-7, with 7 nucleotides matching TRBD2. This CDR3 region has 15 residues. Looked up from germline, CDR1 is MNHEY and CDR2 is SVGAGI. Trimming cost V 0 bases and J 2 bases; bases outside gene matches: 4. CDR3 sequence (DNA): TGTGCCAGCAGTTACTCGATCGGACTAGCCTACGAGCAGTACTTC. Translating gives CASSYSIGLAYEQYF.

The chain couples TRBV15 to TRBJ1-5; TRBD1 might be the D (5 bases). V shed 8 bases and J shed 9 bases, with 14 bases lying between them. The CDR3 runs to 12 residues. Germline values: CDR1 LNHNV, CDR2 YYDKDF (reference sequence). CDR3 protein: CATGEGRRPQHF. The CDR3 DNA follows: TGTGCCACCGGCGAGGGGAGACGGCCCCAGCATTTT.

CDR3 in DNA: TGTGCCAGCAGTCTCGCAAACAGGGGACACGAGCAGTACTTC. Encoded protein: CASSLANRGHEQYF. The chain recombines TRBV27 with TRBJ2-7; 7 positions match TRBD1. From germline, CDR1 is MNHEY and CDR2 SMNVEV (reference sequence). CDR3 length: 14 amino acids. The trim removed 5 bases at V and 5 bases at J, leaving 9 bases unmatched.

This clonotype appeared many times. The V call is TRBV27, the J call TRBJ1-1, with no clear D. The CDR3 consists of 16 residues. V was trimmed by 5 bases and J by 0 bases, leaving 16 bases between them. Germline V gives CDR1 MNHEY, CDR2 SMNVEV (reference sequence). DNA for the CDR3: TGTGCCAGCAGTCCTCGAATCATGCGACTGAACACTGAAGCTTTCTTT. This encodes CASSPRIMRLNTEAFF.

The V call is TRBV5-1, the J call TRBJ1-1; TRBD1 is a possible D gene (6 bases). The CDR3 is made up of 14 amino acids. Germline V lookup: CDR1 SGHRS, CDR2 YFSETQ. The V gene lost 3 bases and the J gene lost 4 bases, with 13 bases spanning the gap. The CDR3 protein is CASSSSGAGTEAFF. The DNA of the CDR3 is TGCGCCAGCAGCTCCTCAGGGGCGGGCACTGAAGCTTTCTTT.

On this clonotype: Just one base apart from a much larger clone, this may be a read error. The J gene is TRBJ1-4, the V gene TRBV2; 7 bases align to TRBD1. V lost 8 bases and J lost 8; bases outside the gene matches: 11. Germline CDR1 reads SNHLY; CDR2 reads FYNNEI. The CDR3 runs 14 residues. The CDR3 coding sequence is TGTGCCAGCGGATCGACAGGGCTGGGGGAAAAACTGTTTTTT. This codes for CASGSTGLGEKLFF.

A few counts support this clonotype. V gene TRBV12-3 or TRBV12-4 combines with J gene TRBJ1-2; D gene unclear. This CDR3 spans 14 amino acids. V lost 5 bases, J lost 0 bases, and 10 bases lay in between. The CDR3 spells CASSPSPANYGYTF. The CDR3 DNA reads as TGTGCCAGCAGTCCCTCCCCAGCTAACTATGGCTACACCTTC.

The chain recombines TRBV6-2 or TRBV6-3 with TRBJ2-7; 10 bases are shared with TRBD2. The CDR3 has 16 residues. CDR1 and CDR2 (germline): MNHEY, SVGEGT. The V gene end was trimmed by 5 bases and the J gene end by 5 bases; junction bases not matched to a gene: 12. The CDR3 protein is CASSEALAGGFHEQYF. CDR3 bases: TGTGCCAGCAGTGAAGCGTTAGCGGGAGGTTTTCACGAGCAGTACTTC.

The CDR3: CASGGRANYGYTF. CDR3 DNA sequence: TGTGCCAGCGGTGGCAGGGCTAACTATGGCTACACCTTC. J is TRBJ1-2 and V is TRBV6-1; possible D gene TRBD1, 5 bases. The CDR3 is 13 residues long. Per the germline V gene, CDR1 is MNHNS and CDR2 is SASEGT. Trimming cost V 8 bases and J 0 bases, with 10 bases left between them.

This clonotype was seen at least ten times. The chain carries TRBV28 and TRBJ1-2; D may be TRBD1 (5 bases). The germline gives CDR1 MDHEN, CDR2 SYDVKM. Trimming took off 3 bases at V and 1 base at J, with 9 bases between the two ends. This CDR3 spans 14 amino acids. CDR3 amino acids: CASSFRQINYGYTF. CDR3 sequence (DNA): TGTGCCAGCAGTTTCCGACAGATTAACTATGGCTACACCTTC.

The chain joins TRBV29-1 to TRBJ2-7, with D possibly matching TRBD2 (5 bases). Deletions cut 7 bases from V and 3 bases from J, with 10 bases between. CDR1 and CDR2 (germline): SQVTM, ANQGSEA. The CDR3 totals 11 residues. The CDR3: CSGRTVYEQYF. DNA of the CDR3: TGCAGCGGGAGGACTGTCTACGAGCAGTACTTC.

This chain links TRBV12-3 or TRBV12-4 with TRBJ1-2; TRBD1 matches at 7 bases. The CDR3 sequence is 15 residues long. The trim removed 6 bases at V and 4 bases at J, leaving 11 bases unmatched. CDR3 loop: CASSPTGALSYGYTF. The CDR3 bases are TGTGCCAGCAGCCCCACAGGGGCGTTAAGCTATGGCTACACCTTC.

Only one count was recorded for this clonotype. This CDR3 reads CSATGPSGNQPQHF. CDR3 DNA: TGCAGTGCGACCGGTCCGTCTGGAAATCAGCCCCAGCATTTT. J is TRBJ1-5 and V is TRBV20-1; D unresolved. This CDR3 contains 14 residues. The V end was cut by 6 bases, the J end by 4 bases, with 16 bases between. CDR1 is DFQATT and CDR2 is SNEGSKA in the germline V gene (reference sequence).

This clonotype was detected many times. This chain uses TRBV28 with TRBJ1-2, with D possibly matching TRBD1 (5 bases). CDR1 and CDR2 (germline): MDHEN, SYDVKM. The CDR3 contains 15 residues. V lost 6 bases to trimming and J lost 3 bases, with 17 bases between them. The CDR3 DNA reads TGTGCCAGCAGCCCCGGCGGGGGGACCTACTATGGCTACACCTTC. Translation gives CASSPGGGTYYGYTF.